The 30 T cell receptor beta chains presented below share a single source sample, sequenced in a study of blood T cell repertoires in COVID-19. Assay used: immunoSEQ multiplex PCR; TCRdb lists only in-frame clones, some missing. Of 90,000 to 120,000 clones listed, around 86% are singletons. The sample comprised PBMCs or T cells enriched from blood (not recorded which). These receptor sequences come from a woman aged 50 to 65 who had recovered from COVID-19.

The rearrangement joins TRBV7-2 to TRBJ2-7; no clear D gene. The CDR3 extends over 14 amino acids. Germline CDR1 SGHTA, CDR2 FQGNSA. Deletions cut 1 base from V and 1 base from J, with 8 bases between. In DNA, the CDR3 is TGTGCCAGCAGCTTAGATCCCGGGTCCTACGAGCAGTACTTC. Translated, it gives CASSLDPGSYEQYF.

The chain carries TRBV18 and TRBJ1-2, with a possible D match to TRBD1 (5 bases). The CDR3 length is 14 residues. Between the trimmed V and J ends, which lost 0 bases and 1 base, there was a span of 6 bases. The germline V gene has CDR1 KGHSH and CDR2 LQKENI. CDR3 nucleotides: TGTGCCAGCTCACCACCGGGACTTAACTATGGCTACACCTTC. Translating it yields CASSPPGLNYGYTF. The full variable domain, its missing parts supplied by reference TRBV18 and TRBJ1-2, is NAGVMQNPRHLVRRRGQEARLRCSPMKGHSHVYWYRQLPEEGLKFMVYLQKENIIDESGMPKERFSAEFPKEGPSILRIQQVVRGDSAAYFCASSPPGLNYGYTFGSGTRLTVV.

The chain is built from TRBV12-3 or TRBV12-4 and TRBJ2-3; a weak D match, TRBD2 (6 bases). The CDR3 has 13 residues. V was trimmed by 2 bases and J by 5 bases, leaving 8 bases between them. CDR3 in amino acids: CASSLLAEDTQYF. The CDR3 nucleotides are TGTGCCAGCAGTTTATTAGCGGAAGATACGCAGTATTTT.

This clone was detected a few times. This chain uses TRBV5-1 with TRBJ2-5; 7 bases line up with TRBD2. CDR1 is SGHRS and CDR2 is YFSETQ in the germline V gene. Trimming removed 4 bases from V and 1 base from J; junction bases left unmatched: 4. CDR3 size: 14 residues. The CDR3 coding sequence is TGCGCCAGCAGCCGTCCTAGCGGCCAAGAGACCCAGTACTTC. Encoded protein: CASSRPSGQETQYF.

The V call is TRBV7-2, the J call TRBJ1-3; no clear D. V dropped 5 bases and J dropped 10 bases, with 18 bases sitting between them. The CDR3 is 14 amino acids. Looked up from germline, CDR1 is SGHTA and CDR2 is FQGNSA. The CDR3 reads CASSLMPGISTIYF. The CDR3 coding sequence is TGTGCCAGCAGCCTTATGCCGGGTATTTCTACCATATATTTT.

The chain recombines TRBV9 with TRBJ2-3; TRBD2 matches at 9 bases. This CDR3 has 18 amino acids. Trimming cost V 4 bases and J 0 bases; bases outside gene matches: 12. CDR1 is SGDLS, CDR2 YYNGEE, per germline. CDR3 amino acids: CASSRIGAGGHSTDTQYF. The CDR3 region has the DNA TGTGCCAGCAGCCGTATTGGCGCGGGGGGGCACAGCACAGATACGCAGTATTTT.

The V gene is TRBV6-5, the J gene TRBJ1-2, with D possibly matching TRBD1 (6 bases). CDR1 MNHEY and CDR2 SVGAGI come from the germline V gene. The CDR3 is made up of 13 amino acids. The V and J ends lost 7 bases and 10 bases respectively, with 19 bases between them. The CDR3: CASKWRDRTTYTF. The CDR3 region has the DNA TGTGCCAGCAAATGGAGAGACAGGACAACCTACACCTTC.

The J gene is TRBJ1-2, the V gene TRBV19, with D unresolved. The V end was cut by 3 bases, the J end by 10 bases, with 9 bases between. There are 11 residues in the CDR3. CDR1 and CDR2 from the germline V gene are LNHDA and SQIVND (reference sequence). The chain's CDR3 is CASSMGTYYTF. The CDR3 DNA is TGTGCCAGTAGTATGGGCACTTACTACACCTTC. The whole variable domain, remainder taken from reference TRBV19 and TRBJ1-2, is DGGITQSPKYLFRKEGQNVTLSCEQNLNHDAMYWYRQDPGQGLRLIYYSQIVNDFQKGDIAEGYSVSREKKESFPLTVTSAQKNPTAFYLCASSMGTYYTFGSGTRLTVV.

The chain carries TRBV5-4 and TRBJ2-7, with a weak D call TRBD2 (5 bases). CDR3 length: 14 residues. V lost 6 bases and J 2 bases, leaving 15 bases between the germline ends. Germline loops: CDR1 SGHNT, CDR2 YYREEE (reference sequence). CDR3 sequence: CASNEGGLPYEQYF. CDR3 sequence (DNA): TGTGCCAGCAACGAGGGCGGCTTGCCCTACGAGCAGTACTTC.

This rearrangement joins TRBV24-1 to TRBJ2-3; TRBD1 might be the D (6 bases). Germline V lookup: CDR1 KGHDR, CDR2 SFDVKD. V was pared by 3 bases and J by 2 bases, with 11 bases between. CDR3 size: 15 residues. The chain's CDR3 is CATSDPGQTTDTQYF. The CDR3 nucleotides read TGTGCCACCAGTGATCCCGGACAGACCACAGATACGCAGTATTTT.

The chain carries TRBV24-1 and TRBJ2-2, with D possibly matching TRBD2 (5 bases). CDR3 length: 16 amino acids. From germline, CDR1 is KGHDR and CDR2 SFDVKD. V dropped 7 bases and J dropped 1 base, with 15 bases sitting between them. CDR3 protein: CATSREGTQNTGELFF. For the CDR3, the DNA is TGTGCCACCAGCAGAGAGGGTACTCAGAACACCGGGGAGCTGTTTTTT.

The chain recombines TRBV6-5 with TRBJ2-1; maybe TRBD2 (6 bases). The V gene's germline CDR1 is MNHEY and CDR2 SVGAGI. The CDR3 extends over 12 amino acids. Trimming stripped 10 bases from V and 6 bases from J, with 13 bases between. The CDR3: CATEAGSNEQFF. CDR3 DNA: TGTGCCACCGAAGCGGGTAGCAATGAGCAGTTCTTC.

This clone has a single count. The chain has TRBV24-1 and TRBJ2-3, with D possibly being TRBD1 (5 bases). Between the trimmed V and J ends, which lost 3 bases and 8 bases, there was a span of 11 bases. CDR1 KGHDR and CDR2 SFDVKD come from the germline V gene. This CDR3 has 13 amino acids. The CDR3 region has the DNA TGTGCCACCAGTGATAGACAGCTCGGTACGCAGTATTTT. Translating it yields CATSDRQLGTQYF.

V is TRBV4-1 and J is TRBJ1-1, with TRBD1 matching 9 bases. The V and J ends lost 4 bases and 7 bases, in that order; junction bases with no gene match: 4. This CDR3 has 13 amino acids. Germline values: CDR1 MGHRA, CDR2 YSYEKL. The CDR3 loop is CASSLDRGSEAFF. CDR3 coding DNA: TGCGCCAGCAGCCTGGACAGGGGCAGTGAAGCTTTCTTT.

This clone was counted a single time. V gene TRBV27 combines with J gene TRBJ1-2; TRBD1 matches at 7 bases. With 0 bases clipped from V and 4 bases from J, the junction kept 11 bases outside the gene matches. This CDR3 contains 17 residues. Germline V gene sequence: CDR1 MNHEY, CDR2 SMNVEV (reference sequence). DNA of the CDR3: TGTGCCAGCAGTTTATCGGGGTTTAAGGGGGCGCGCTATGGCTACACCTTC. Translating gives CASSLSGFKGARYGYTF.

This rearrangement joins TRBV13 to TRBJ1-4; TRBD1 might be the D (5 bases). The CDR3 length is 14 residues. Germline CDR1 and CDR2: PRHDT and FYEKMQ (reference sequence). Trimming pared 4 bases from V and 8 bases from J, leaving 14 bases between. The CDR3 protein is CASSSTGGGEKLFF. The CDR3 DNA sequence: TGTGCCAGCAGCTCGACCGGGGGTGGGGAAAAACTGTTTTTT.

Written as DNA, the CDR3 is TGCGCCAGCAGCCTGGGACGACAGGGAAACACCGGGGAGCTGTTTTTT. Amino acid sequence: CASSLGRQGNTGELFF. The chain couples TRBV4-1 to TRBJ2-2; 7 positions match TRBD1. Germline V CDR1 and CDR2: MGHRA, YSYEKL. The CDR3 contains 16 residues. V trimming: 4 bases; J trimming: 2 bases; junction bases outside the gene matches: 7.

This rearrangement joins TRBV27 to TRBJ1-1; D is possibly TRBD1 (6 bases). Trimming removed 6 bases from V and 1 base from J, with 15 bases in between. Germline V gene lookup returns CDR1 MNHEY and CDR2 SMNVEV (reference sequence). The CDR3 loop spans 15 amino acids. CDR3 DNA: TGTGCCAGCAGGGCCGTGGGACACAAGAACACTGAAGCTTTCTTT. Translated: CASRAVGHKNTEAFF.

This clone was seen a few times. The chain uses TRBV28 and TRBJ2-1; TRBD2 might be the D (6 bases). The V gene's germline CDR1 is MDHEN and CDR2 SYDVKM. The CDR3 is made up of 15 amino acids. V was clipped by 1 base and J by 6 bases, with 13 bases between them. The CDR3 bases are TGTGCCAGCAGTTTATATACCCCCGGGGGCAATGAGCAGTTCTTC. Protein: CASSLYTPGGNEQFF.

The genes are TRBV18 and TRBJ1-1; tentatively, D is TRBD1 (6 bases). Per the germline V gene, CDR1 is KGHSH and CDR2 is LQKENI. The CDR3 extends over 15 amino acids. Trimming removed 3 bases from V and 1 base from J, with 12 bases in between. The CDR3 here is CASSPSGTPNTEAFF. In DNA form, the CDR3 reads TGTGCCAGCTCACCCTCCGGGACACCGAACACTGAAGCTTTCTTT.

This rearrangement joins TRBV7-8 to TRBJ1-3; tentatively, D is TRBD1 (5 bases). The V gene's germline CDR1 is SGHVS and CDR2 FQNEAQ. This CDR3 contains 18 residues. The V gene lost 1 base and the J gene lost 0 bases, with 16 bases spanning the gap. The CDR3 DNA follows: TGTGCCAGCAGCTTAGAAGGGGTGGTGGTGAGCTCTGGAAACACCATATATTTT. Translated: CASSLEGVVVSSGNTIYF.

Written as DNA, the CDR3 is TGTGCCAGCAGCACGCCCCCAGACAGGGGTAATCAGCCCCAGCATTTT. Protein: CASSTPPDRGNQPQHF. V and J are TRBV27 and TRBJ1-5, with 8 bases identical to TRBD1. Germline CDR1 reads MNHEY; CDR2 reads SMNVEV (reference sequence). CDR3 length: 16 amino acids. Losses at the gene ends were 6 bases for V and 4 bases for J; bases not matched to a gene: 11.

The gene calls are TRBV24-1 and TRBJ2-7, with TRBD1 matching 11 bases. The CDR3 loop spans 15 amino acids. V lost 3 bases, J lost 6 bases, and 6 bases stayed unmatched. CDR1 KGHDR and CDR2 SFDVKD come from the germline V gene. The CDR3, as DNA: TGTGCCACCAGTGATCCCGGGACAGGGGGGATCGAGCAGTACTTC. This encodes CATSDPGTGGIEQYF.

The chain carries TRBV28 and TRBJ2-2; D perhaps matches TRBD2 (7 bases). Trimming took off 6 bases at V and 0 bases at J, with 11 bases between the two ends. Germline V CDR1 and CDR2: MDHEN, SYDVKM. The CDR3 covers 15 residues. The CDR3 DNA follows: TGTGCCAGCAGGGGCGGGGGCGCGAACACCGGGGAGCTGTTTTTT. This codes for CASRGGGANTGELFF.

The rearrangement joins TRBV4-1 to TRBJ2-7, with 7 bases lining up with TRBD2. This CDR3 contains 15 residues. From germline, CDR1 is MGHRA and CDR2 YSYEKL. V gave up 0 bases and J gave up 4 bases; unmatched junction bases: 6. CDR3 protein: CASSQEGLAEYEQYF. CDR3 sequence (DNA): TGCGCCAGCAGCCAAGAAGGGCTAGCGGAGTACGAGCAGTACTTC.

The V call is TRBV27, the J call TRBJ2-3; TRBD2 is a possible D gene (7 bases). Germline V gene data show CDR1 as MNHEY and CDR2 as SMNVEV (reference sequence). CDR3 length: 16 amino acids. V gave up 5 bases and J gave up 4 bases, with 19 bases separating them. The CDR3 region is CASSGGGWEGADTQYF. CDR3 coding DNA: TGTGCCAGCAGTGGGGGCGGCTGGGAGGGGGCAGATACGCAGTATTTT.

The CDR3 loop is CASSFNLRGPQETQYF. DNA of the CDR3: TGTGCCAGCAGCTTTAATTTGCGGGGTCCCCAAGAGACCCAGTACTTC. This chain links TRBV13 with TRBJ2-5; tentatively, D is TRBD2 (6 bases). The CDR3 extends over 16 amino acids. Germline V CDR1 and CDR2: PRHDT, FYEKMQ (reference sequence). V was shortened by 3 bases and J by 1 base, with 15 bases between the two germline ends.

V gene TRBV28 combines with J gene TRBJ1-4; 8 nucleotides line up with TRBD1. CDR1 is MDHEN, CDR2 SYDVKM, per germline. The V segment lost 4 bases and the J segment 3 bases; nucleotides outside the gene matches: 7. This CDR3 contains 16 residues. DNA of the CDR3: TGTGCCAGCAGTTATGTCAGGGGGCTTGCTAATGAAAAACTGTTTTTT. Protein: CASSYVRGLANEKLFF.

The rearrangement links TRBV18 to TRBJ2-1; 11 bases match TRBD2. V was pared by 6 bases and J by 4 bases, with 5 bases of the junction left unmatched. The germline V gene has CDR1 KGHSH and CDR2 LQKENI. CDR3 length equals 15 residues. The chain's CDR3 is CASSETSGVYNEQFF. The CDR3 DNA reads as TGTGCCAGCTCCGAGACTAGCGGGGTTTACAATGAGCAGTTCTTC.

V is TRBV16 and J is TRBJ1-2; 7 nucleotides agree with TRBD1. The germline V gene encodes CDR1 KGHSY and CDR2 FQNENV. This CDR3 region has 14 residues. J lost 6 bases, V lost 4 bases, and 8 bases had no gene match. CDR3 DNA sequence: TGTGCCAGCAGCCCGCGACAGGGCAAGGATGGCTACACCTTC. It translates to CASSPRQGKDGYTF.